This T cell receptor (beta chain) was sequenced in a study of shared clonotypes between healthy human individuals. The assay was immunoSEQ multiplex PCR, and TCRdb's table has in-frame clones only and misses some. This sample carries 950,000 to 1,100,000 clones, 65% to 80% of them seen once, and the ten largest clones take approximately 1.5%. In the case of this clone: The antigen remains unidentified.

CDR1 is SGHAT, CDR2 FQNNGV, per germline. Trimming stripped 5 bases from V and 5 bases from J, with 21 bases between. The CDR3 extends over 16 amino acids. General study results and limits: Clonotypes that were shared across a handful of donors made up approximately 5% of naive CD4 clonotypes.

The sequence was obtained from a man aged 18 to 30 in good health. The specimen was memory CD4+ T cells sorted from blood. Subset here: CD45RA-negative fraction. The rearrangement links TRBV11-2 to TRBJ1-2; D might be TRBD1 (5 bases). CDR3 DNA: TGTGCCAGCAGCCACAATAGGGGTTACAGGAGTTATGGCTACACCTTC. It translates to CASSHNRGYRSYGYTF. The full variable domain, rest sourced from reference TRBV11-2 and TRBJ1-2, is EAGVAQSPRYKIIEKRQSVAFWCNPISGHATLYWYQQILGQGPKLLIQFQNNGVVDDSQLPKDRFSAERLKGVDSTLKIQPAKLEDSAVYLCASSHNRGYRSYGYTFGSGTRLTVV.